The clone carrying this T cell receptor (beta chain) has only one observation. This sample stems from a study of blood T cell repertoires in COVID-19. This CDR3 region has 15 residues. CDR1 SGHVS and CDR2 FNYEAQ come from the germline V gene. The V gene end was trimmed by 4 bases and the J gene end by 4 bases; junction bases not matched to a gene: 4. Enrolment of Seattle patients took place during active infection, and they were followed longitudinally. Here immunoSEQ multiplex PCR was the method, and the copy in TCRdb shows in-frame clones only, minus some. The profile shows about 300,000 clones, 85% to 90% of them singletons.

The V call is TRBV7-6, the J call TRBJ2-1; 10 positions match TRBD2. The sequence derives from a woman between 50 and 59 years old with COVID-19, enrolled during active disease. Sequenced input: peripheral blood. CDR3 DNA sequence: TGTGCCAGCAGCTCCCTAGCGGGAGTATACAATGAGCAGTTCTTC. Residues: CASSSLAGVYNEQFF.